A selection of T cell receptor beta chains follows, all from one sample in a study of beta chain features in type 1 diabetes. Sequencing used immunoSEQ multiplex PCR; TCRdb keeps in-frame clones, though not all of them. The repertoire holds 310,000 or so clones, with around 7.6% as singletons. The specimen sequenced was central memory CD4+ T cells from blood. These receptors all come from a woman aged 18-29 years in good health. Both conserved end residues are part of each CDR3. D genes are given only for firm matches. Size values are once, few and many counts, or a class for expanded clones, and some rows have none.

d_call	v_call	j_call	clone_size	cdr3_nt	cdr3_aa
TRBD2	TRBV4-1	TRBJ2-7	few	TGCGCCAGCAGCCAAGTACCTAGCGGGTCCGGCGAGCAGTACTTC	CASSQVPSGSGEQYF
-	TRBV7-3	TRBJ1-1	few	TGTGCCAGCAGCCCCGTCGTCGCTGAAGCTTTCTTT	CASSPVVAEAFF
TRBD1	TRBV28	TRBJ1-2	few	TGTGCCAGCAGTTCGGCCGGGACAGGGGCCTCCTATGGCTACACCTTC	CASSSAGTGASYGYTF
TRBD2	TRBV28	TRBJ2-5	-	TGTGCCAGCAGTAAAGGCAGCGGGAGCGGAAAGACCCAGTACTTC	CASSKGSGSGKTQYF
-	TRBV27	TRBJ2-3	-	TGTGCCAGCAGTCGAGGGGGCACAGATACGCAGTATTTT	CASSRGGTDTQYF
-	TRBV6-5	TRBJ1-1	-	TGTGCCACAAAACGGGGCGCTGAAGCTTTCTTT	CATKRGAEAFF
TRBD1	TRBV13	TRBJ2-5	few	TGTGCCAGCAGCCGGGGACAGATCCAAGAGACCCAGTACTTC	CASSRGQIQETQYF
-	TRBV7-2	TRBJ2-1	-	TGTGCCAGCAGCTTGACCAACGACAATGAGCAGTTCTTC	CASSLTNDNEQFF
-	TRBV5-4	TRBJ2-7	few	TGTGCCAGCAGCTCGAAGGGCAGGCCCTACGAGCAGTACTTT	CASSSKGRPYEQYF
-	TRBV5-1	TRBJ2-1	-	TGCGCCAGCAGCCCTACAGCGGACTACCGTCGCCGAAACAATGAGCAGTTCTTC	CASSPTADYRRRNNEQFF
-	TRBV5-4	TRBJ1-2	few	TGTGCCAGCAGCTTAGATGGGTCTTATAACTATGGCTACACCTTC	CASSLDGSYNYGYTF
-	TRBV2	TRBJ2-1	-	TGTGCCAGCAGTGGTGATTTAGGGGCGCAGTTCTTC	CASSGDLGAQFF
-	TRBV28	TRBJ2-7	-	TGTGCCAGCAGTTTAGGCAGGGTTTGGGGCGAGCAGTACTTC	CASSLGRVWGEQYF
-	TRBV4-3	TRBJ1-4	few	TGCGCCAGCAGCCAAGATCCGGGACGGGCAACTAATGAAAAACTGTTTTTT	CASSQDPGRATNEKLFF
-	TRBV2	TRBJ2-5	few	TGTGCCAGCAAGGTCGGAGAGACCCAGTACTTC	CASKVGETQYF
TRBD1	TRBV6-5	TRBJ1-2	few	TGTGCCAGCAGGCCCGACAGGGACTATGGCTACACCTTC	CASRPDRDYGYTF
-	TRBV29-1	TRBJ2-7	-	TGCAGCGTTGGATCTCTAAACGAGCAGTACTTC	CSVGSLNEQYF
-	TRBV18	TRBJ2-2	-	TGTGCCAGCTCAGAGAACACCGGGGAGCTGTTTTTT	CASSENTGELFF
-	TRBV28	TRBJ2-1	few	TGTGCCAGCAGTTTAGCGACTACCTACAATGAGCAGTTCTTC	CASSLATTYNEQFF
-	TRBV6-6	TRBJ1-1	-	TGTGCCAGCAGTTACTCCGTCGGTTTTGAAGCTTTCTTT	CASSYSVGFEAFF
-	TRBV5-6	TRBJ2-7	many	TGTGCCAGCACCAAGGGGACCGACGAGCAGTACTTC	CASTKGTDEQYF
-	TRBV10-3	TRBJ2-7	few	TGTGCCATCAGGTCGGACGGCTACGAGCAGTACTTC	CAIRSDGYEQYF
-	TRBV7-2	TRBJ2-5	few	TGTGCCAGCAGTACTAGTGTTGCCTTGGAGACCCAGTACTTC	CASSTSVALETQYF
TRBD1	TRBV5-1	TRBJ2-2	-	TGCGCCAGCAGCTTGACAGGGGGCGAGAACACCGGGGAGCTGTTTTTT	CASSLTGGENTGELFF
TRBD1	TRBV27	TRBJ2-7	few	TGTGCCAGCAGTAGACAGGGCACACCCTACTACGAGCAGTACTTC	CASSRQGTPYYEQYF
-	TRBV28	TRBJ2-1	many	TGTGCCAGCAGACCGGGACTTTCCCTCCCTGGGGCCTACAATGAGCAGTTCTTC	CASRPGLSLPGAYNEQFF
TRBD2	TRBV5-1	TRBJ2-1	-	TGCGCCAGCAGCTCCCTGGGACTAGCGGGACAACCCAGCTCCTACAATGAGCAGTTCTTC	CASSSLGLAGQPSSYNEQFF
-	TRBV7-9	TRBJ1-2	few	TGTGCCAGCAGCTTACATGACTATGGCTACACCTTC	CASSLHDYGYTF
-	TRBV7-8	TRBJ2-1	few	TGTGCCAGCAGCTCTGATAGCCCCAATGAGCAGTTCTTC	CASSSDSPNEQFF
-	TRBV7-2	TRBJ2-1	-	TGTGCCAGCAGCTTAGATGGGCCAGAGCAGTTCTTC	CASSLDGPEQFF
-	TRBV5-4	TRBJ2-3	few	TGTGCCAGCGGGAGAAGCACAGATACGCAGTATTTT	CASGRSTDTQYF
-	TRBV18	TRBJ2-7	many	TGTGCCAGTTCTCCAGGGGACATTATCCTTTTC	CASSPGDIILF
-	TRBV19	TRBJ2-1	many	TGTGCCAGCGATACAGGAACGAGCTCCTACAATGAGCAGTTCTTC	CASDTGTSSYNEQFF
TRBD1	TRBV7-8	TRBJ1-5	few	TGTGCCAGCAGCTTATCGGTGAGCCAGGGGGTGCCCCAGCATTTT	CASSLSVSQGVPQHF
TRBD2	TRBV6-1	TRBJ2-2	few	TGTGCCCGCTTAGCGGGAGTCGGGGAGCTGTTTTTT	CARLAGVGELFF
-	TRBV11-2	TRBJ2-7	few	TGTGCCAGCAGACCCGGGACGGCCTCCTACGAGCAGTACTTC	CASRPGTASYEQYF
-	TRBV7-8	TRBJ2-7	few	TGTGCCAGCAGCTTAGCGCCTACATCCTACGAGCAGTACTTC	CASSLAPTSYEQYF
TRBD1	TRBV4-3	TRBJ1-5	few	TGCGCCAGCAGCCAAGATTGGACTCCGGGACAGGCGAGCAATCAGCCCCAGCATTTT	CASSQDWTPGQASNQPQHF
TRBD1	TRBV7-9	TRBJ2-6	-	TGTGCCAGCAGCTCACAGGGGACTGGGGCCAACGTCCTGACTTTC	CASSSQGTGANVLTF
-	TRBV2	TRBJ2-6	-	TGTGCCAGCAGGGAGGGCGAAGGGGCCAACGTCCTGACTTTC	CASREGEGANVLTF
TRBD1	TRBV13	TRBJ2-3	few	TGTGCCAGCAGCCACAGACAGGGGGTATCTTCAGATACGCAGTATTTT	CASSHRQGVSSDTQYF
-	TRBV7-2	TRBJ1-3	few	TGTGCCAGCAGCTCGGCCGGGACACGGAGCTCTGGAAACACCATATATTTT	CASSSAGTRSSGNTIYF
TRBD2	TRBV4-2	TRBJ2-7	-	TGTGCCAGCAGCCAACTCGGACTAGTCTACGAGCAGTACTTC	CASSQLGLVYEQYF
-	TRBV11-1	TRBJ2-5	-	TGTGCCAGCAGCTTTGGGGGTACTCGCCGTAGAGAGACCCAGTACTTC	CASSFGGTRRRETQYF
-	TRBV5-1	TRBJ2-6	-	TGCGCCAGCAGCGGAGGGAGTTCTGGGGCCAACGTCCTGACTTTC	CASSGGSSGANVLTF
-	TRBV5-1	TRBJ2-3	-	TGCGCCAGCAGCTTGAATTTGGGAAACCGGGATACGCAGTATTTT	CASSLNLGNRDTQYF
-	TRBV6-5	TRBJ2-4	many	TGTGCCAGCAGTTATCGGACCGGGGGCATTCAGTACTTC	CASSYRTGGIQYF
-	TRBV4-2	TRBJ2-7	few	TGTGCCAGCAGCCAATTCGGACAGAGCTCCTACGAGCAGTACTTC	CASSQFGQSSYEQYF
-	TRBV7-3	TRBJ1-4	few	TGTGCCAGCAGCCACAAGGCAACTAATGAAAAACTGTTTTTT	CASSHKATNEKLFF
-	TRBV28	TRBJ1-2	-	TGTGCCAGCAGTTTAGAGAGAAACTATGGCTACACCTTC	CASSLERNYGYTF
TRBD2	TRBV10-3	TRBJ2-5	few	TGCGCCAGCACTCCTAGCGGGATAAAAGAGACCCAGTACTTC	CASTPSGIKETQYF
-	TRBV25-1	TRBJ1-4	few	TGTGCCAGCAGTGACCCTGGGGGCGGTGATGAAAAACTGTTTTTT	CASSDPGGGDEKLFF
TRBD1	TRBV6-1	TRBJ2-7	many	TGTGCCAGTGGGGACAGGGCCTACGAGCAGTACTTC	CASGDRAYEQYF
TRBD2	TRBV7-8	TRBJ2-1	-	TGTGCCAGCAGCTTACCCCCGTCTAGCGGGAGATACAATGAGCAGTTCTTC	CASSLPPSSGRYNEQFF
-	TRBV9	TRBJ2-5	once	TGTGCCAGCAGCTCAGCATGGGGGGCAGAGACCCAGTACTTC	CASSSAWGAETQYF